Each of the 9 T cell receptor beta chains below was sequenced from the same sample in a study of post-analysis software for immune sequencing data. Study findings and constraints: TRBV5-6, TRBV5-1 and TRBV20-1 belonged to a set of roughly 5 TRBV segments that were more frequent in patients than controls.

Antigens of these TCRs are unknown. cDNA libraries for TCR beta contained unique molecular identifiers. TCRdb reanalysed the PCR reads using MiXCR and keeps one entry per CDR3 protein. The sample holds 650,000 to 900,000 distinct CDR3 sequences, just over 45% seen once. The sequenced sample was blood. The receptors shown here come from a girl aged 5-17 years with multiple sclerosis.

CDR3 bases: TGTGCCAGCAGCAAAAAAACAGGGGGCGCCTATGGCTACACCTTC. It is translated as CASSKKTGGAYGYTF. This sequence joins TRBV7-2 and TRBJ1-2, with TRBD1 matching over 9 bases. Germline CDR1 SGHTA, CDR2 FQGNSA. The CDR3 loop spans 15 amino acids. V gave up 5 bases and J gave up 4 bases; unmatched junction bases: 8.

This clonotype was seen only a few times. V is TRBV6-1 and J is TRBJ1-2, with D perhaps TRBD1 (5 bases). Germline CDR1 and CDR2: MNHNS and SASEGT. This CDR3 has 16 amino acids. V gave up 6 bases and J gave up 8 bases, with 25 bases separating them. The CDR3 nucleotides read TGTGCCAGCAGACCGGCTGGGGCAGGGTCGACGCTAGGCTACACCTTC. Amino acids: CASRPAGAGSTLGYTF.

A few counts support this clonotype. This may stem from a read error, because a much larger clone lies one nucleotide away. CDR3 nucleotide sequence: TGCGCCAGCAGCCCTGGTTTTTCTACAAACAGGGCGTACGAGCAGTTCTTC. Protein: CASSPGFSTNRAYEQFF. This chain links TRBV4-3 with TRBJ2-1, with TRBD1 as a possible D gene (6 bases). CDR1 LGHNA and CDR2 YSLEER come from the germline V gene. The ends were cut back, 4 bases at V and 10 bases at J, with 26 bases in the middle. This CDR3 is 17 amino acids long.

The V gene is TRBV24-1, the J gene TRBJ2-1, with TRBD1 matching 7 bases. The J segment lost 3 bases and the V segment lost 7 bases, leaving 8 bases of the junction unmatched. The germline V gene has CDR1 KGHDR and CDR2 SFDVKD. The CDR3 length is 15 residues. CDR3 coding DNA: TGTGCCACCAGCCTCGAACAGGGGATCTACAATGAGCAGTTCTTC. Its translation: CATSLEQGIYNEQFF.

This rearrangement joins TRBV5-6 to TRBJ2-6; D is undetermined. Trimming left V 0 bases short and J 4 bases short, with 11 bases between. CDR3 size: 16 residues. Per germline, CDR1 SGHDT and CDR2 YYEEEE. As DNA, the CDR3 is TGTGCCAGCAGCTTGGGCACCCTGGGAGGGGCCAACGTCCTGACTTTC. Translating it yields CASSLGTLGGANVLTF.

The V and J genes are TRBV10-3 and TRBJ1-2; D ambiguous. The CDR3 spans 16 residues. Germline values: CDR1 ENHRY, CDR2 SYGVKD. V lost 4 bases and J 4 bases, leaving 19 bases between the germline ends. The CDR3 DNA follows: TGTGCCATCAGTGGAACCATGGCCGACGGGAGCTATGGCTACACCTTC. Translated: CAISGTMADGSYGYTF.

The V and J genes are TRBV12-3 or TRBV12-4 and TRBJ1-2; 9 bases align to TRBD1. The CDR3 length is 15 residues. Trimming at V came to 5 bases and at J to 6 bases, leaving 10 bases not matched to a gene. In DNA, the CDR3 is TGTGCCAGCAGTCCCACCAGGACAGGGGTCGATGGCTACACCTTC. Encoded protein: CASSPTRTGVDGYTF.

The J gene is TRBJ2-1, the V gene TRBV9; D not certain. V was shortened by 0 bases and J by 8 bases, with 3 bases between the two germline ends. The V gene's germline CDR1 is SGDLS and CDR2 YYNGEE. This CDR3 region has 11 residues. The CDR3 reads CASSVAHEQFF. CDR3 nucleotides: TGTGCCAGCAGCGTAGCTCATGAGCAGTTCTTC.

This clonotype was counted a few times. The chain has TRBV28 and TRBJ2-5; D is perhaps TRBD2 (6 bases). The V gene lost 3 bases and the J gene lost 0 bases, with 8 bases spanning the gap. CDR3 size: 14 residues. Germline CDR1 and CDR2: MDHEN and SYDVKM. The CDR3 DNA sequence: TGTGCCAGCAGTTTGGGGGGTGACCAAGAGACCCAGTACTTC. Translated: CASSLGGDQETQYF.